Listed below are T cell receptor beta chains from one sample, sequenced in a study of blood T cell repertoires in COVID-19. This table comes from immunoSEQ multiplex PCR, and its TCRdb copy is limited to in-frame clones, with some not included. The sample includes 150,000 to 200,000 clones, approximately 86% seen only once; the top ten take roughly 3.5%. The material sequenced was peripheral blood. These receptors all stem from a man between 65 and 85 years old with acute or convalescent COVID-19. Both conserved end residues are part of each CDR3. A D gene is named only where the DNA matches it firmly. Clone size is not always given. Where it is, it says once, few, many or a class for expanded clones.

J gene	clone size	D gene	V gene	CDR3 protein	CDR3 DNA
TRBJ1-1	-	TRBD1	TRBV10-2	CASSHRGRGTEAFF	TGCGCCAGCAGCCACAGGGGGCGAGGCACTGAAGCTTTCTTT
TRBJ2-3	-	-	TRBV5-1	CASSSGVRTDTQYF	TGCGCCAGCAGCTCGGGGGTCCGCACAGATACGCAGTATTTT
TRBJ1-6	-	-	TRBV30	CAWLPSYNSPLHF	TGTGCCTGGCTACCCTCCTATAATTCACCCCTCCACTTT
TRBJ2-7	-	-	TRBV3-1/TRBV3-2	CASSRSLQLEQYF	TGTGCCAGCAGTCGATCTCTACAGCTCGAGCAGTACTTC
TRBJ2-5	-	TRBD2	TRBV11-1	CASSLTRGSETQYF	TGTGCCAGCAGCTTAACGCGGGGGTCAGAGACCCAGTACTTC
TRBJ1-1	-	-	TRBV28	CASSERGGTEAFF	TGTGCCAGCAGCGAAAGAGGGGGCACTGAAGCTTTCTTT
TRBJ2-3	-	TRBD2	TRBV11-3	CASSGGGGSTDTQYF	TGTGCCAGCTCCGGGGGGGGCGGGAGCACAGATACGCAGTATTTT
TRBJ2-3	-	-	TRBV2	CASTTDTQYF	TGTGCCAGCACTACAGATACGCAGTATTTT
TRBJ2-3	-	-	TRBV28	CASSLTRPTPRTGTDTQYF	TGTGCCAGCAGTCTTACGCGACCCACTCCAAGAACAGGCACAGATACGCAGTATTTT
TRBJ1-2	-	-	TRBV19	CASSSTPDSSYYGYTF	TGTGCCAGTAGTAGCACTCCGGACAGTTCCTACTATGGCTACACCTTC
TRBJ2-3	-	-	TRBV7-3	CASSSNREGTQYF	TGTGCCAGCAGCTCCAACAGGGAAGGGACGCAGTATTTT
TRBJ2-5	-	TRBD2	TRBV27	CASSPGRAISQETQYF	TGTGCCAGCAGTCCGGGGAGGGCCATATCCCAAGAGACCCAGTACTTC
TRBJ1-3	-	-	TRBV5-5	CASRNGNTIYF	TGTGCCAGCCGTAATGGAAACACCATATATTTT
TRBJ1-5	-	-	TRBV27	CASSYSLGANQPQHF	TGTGCCAGCAGCTACTCTCTGGGGGCTAATCAGCCCCAGCATTTT
TRBJ1-1	-	-	TRBV5-1	CASSSGGIEAFF	TGCGCCAGCAGCTCCGGGGGGATTGAAGCTTTCTTT
TRBJ1-1	-	TRBD1	TRBV5-6	CASSSSGQGNTEAFF	TGTGCCAGCAGCTCGTCGGGACAGGGGAACACTGAAGCTTTCTTT
TRBJ1-2	medium-sized	-	TRBV11-2	CASSLGLAAYGYTF	TGTGCCAGCAGCTTAGGACTGGCGGCCTATGGCTACACCTTC
TRBJ1-2	-	-	TRBV2	CASRPDRFSYTF	TGTGCCAGCAGACCCGACAGGTTTTCGTACACCTTC
TRBJ1-3	-	-	TRBV15	CATSRGPGQYSGNTIYF	TGTGCCACCAGCAGAGGGCCCGGACAGTACTCTGGAAACACCATATATTTT
TRBJ2-7	once	TRBD1	TRBV27	CASSFFRDRGVYEQYF	TGTGCCAGCAGTTTCTTTCGGGACAGGGGGGTGTACGAGCAGTACTTC
TRBJ2-2	-	-	TRBV7-2	CASSLAAGTGELFF	TGTGCCAGCAGCTTAGCCGCGGGCACCGGGGAGCTGTTTTTT
TRBJ1-2	-	-	TRBV27	CASSTSGGFYGYTF	TGTGCCAGCAGTACATCTGGGGGCTTCTATGGCTACACCTTC
TRBJ1-6	-	-	TRBV18	CASSTWGTASSYNSPLHF	TGTGCCAGCTCAACGTGGGGCACCGCGAGCTCCTATAATTCACCCCTCCACTTT
TRBJ1-2	-	TRBD1	TRBV28	CASSFGQVFNYGYTF	TGTGCCAGCAGTTTCGGACAGGTCTTTAACTATGGCTACACCTTC
TRBJ2-6	-	-	TRBV11-2	CASSLVHGANVLTF	TGTGCCAGCAGCTTAGTTCATGGGGCCAACGTCCTGACTTTC
TRBJ1-1	once	-	TRBV19	CASSIVEHTEAFF	TGTGCCAGTAGTATAGTTGAGCACACTGAAGCTTTCTTT
TRBJ1-2	-	-	TRBV2	CASSETTGEDYGYTF	TGTGCCAGCAGTGAGACGACGGGGGAAGATTATGGCTACACCTTC
TRBJ1-2	-	-	TRBV4-3	CASSQERGVYGYTF	TGCGCCAGCAGCCAAGAACGGGGAGTCTATGGCTACACCTTC
TRBJ1-4	-	-	TRBV4-3	CASSQAGSTNEKLFF	TGCGCCAGCAGCCAAGCTGGCTCAACTAATGAAAAACTGTTTTTT
TRBJ1-5	-	-	TRBV19	CASSVSGIYNQPQHF	TGTGCCAGTAGTGTGTCCGGGATATATAATCAGCCCCAGCATTTT
TRBJ2-1	once	TRBD2	TRBV5-8	CASRKRGSSYNEQFF	TGTGCCAGCAGGAAGCGGGGGAGCTCCTACAATGAGCAGTTCTTC